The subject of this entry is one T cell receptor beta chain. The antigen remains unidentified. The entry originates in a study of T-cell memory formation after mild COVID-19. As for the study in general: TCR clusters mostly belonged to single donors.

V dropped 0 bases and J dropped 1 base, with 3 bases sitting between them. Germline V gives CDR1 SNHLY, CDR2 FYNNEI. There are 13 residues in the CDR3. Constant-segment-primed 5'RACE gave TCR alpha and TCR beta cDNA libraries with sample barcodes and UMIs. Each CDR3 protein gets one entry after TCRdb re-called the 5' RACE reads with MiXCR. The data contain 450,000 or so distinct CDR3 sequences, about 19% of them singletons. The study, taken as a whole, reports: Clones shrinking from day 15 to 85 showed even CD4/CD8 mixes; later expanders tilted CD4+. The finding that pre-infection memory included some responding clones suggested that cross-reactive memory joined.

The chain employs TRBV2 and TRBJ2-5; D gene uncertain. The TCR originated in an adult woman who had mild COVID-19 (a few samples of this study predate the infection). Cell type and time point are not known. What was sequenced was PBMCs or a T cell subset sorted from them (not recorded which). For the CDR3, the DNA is TGTGCCAGCAGTGAAGCGCCCCAAGAGACCCAGTACTTC. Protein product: CASSEAPQETQYF.